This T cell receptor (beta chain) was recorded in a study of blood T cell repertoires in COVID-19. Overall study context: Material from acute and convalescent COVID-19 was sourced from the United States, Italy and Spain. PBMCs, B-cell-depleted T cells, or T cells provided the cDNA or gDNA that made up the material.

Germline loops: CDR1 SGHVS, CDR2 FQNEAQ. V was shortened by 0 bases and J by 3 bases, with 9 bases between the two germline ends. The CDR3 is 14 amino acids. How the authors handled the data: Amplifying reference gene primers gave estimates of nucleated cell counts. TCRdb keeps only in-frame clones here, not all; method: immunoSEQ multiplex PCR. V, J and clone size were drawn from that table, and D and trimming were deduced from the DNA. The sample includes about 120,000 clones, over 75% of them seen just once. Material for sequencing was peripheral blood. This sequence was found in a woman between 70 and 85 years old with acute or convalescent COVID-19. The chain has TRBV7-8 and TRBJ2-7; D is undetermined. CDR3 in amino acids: CASSLASGRYEQYF. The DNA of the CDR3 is TGTGCCAGCAGCTTAGCGTCGGGTCGCTACGAGCAGTACTTC.